This TCR beta chain originates from a study of blood T cell repertoires in COVID-19 (dated by TCRdb to 2018 to 2021). About the study as a whole: Collaborator samples came from the United States, Italy and Spain and covered acute and convalescent phases of COVID-19. Subjects who had been exposed to COVID-19, were actively infected with it, or had recovered from it provided the deeply sampled blood TCRbeta repertoires that made up the dataset. Samples came from the ongoing ImmuneRACE study (first 160 participants) plus 1,254 subjects from 6 global collaborators. The repertoires were made available in a free public database intended to serve as a resource for research on the immune response to SARS-CoV-2. Sample metadata almost always included a de-identified subject ID, COVID-19 status, age in years and sex. The prospective study material was composed of cDNA or gDNA derived from T cells, B-cell-depleted T cells, or PBMCs. Where HLA class I and class II types were available, the types were taken from metadata supplied by the sample provider, not from assay-based typing.

Samples from volunteer blood donors who had recovered from COVID-19 were contributed by a second Seattle source. The collaborating institutions used their own protocols to collect whole blood in K2EDTA tubes. For TCRbeta analysis, collaborators shipped samples as frozen whole blood, isolated PBMCs, or DNA extracted from either of those sample types. A remark on this clone: No cognate antigen has been identified for it. Per-base qualities were not stored, and no clone one base away is much larger.

TCRbeta CDR3 regions were amplified from genomic DNA by means of the immunoSEQ Assay, a bias-controlled multiplex PCR. The original pipeline was this. Within the assay, amplification of reference gene primers was used to estimate how many nucleated cells each sample contained. To quantify the absolute abundance of each unique TCRbeta CDR3 rearrangement, sequence reads were collapsed and filtered. For each sample, productive Simpson clonality was calculated by taking the square root of Simpson's diversity index across productive rearrangements. TCRdb provides this immuneACCESS table in a form limited to in-frame rearrangements. Some clones are lacking; in checked studies, under half of them reflect an unresolved V gene, and why the rest are absent is not known. V, J and clone size were drawn from that table, and D and trimming were deduced from the DNA. This sample has 200,000 to 250,000 clones in its table, and 75% to 90% of those were observed once. Roughly 3% of the sample goes to the ten largest clones.

Its CDR3 holds 15 amino acids, cysteine through phenylalanine. The only DNA kept is the CDR3, 45 bases in frame from the first base. V is pruned by 6 bases and J by 1 base, leaving 8 bases of the junction without a gene match. CDR1 and CDR2 are read off the germline V gene (reference sequence) as PRHDT and FYEKMQ. What the work shows at the level of the full study, not this receptor alone: The quantity of clinical and demographic metadata differed by source and by participant and was supplied without curation.

This sequence uses TRBV13 and TRBJ2-7; 8 nucleotides in the junction match TRBD1. The origin of this receptor is a woman aged 25 to 39 who had recovered from COVID-19. Sequenced input: peripheral blood. The sequenced DNA: TGTGCCAGCAGGTCACAGGGGGTATTATCCTACGAGCAGTACTTC. It specifies CASRSQGVLSYEQYF. The CDR3 plus the reference TRBV13 and TRBJ2-7 genes for the other parts give the full variable domain: AAGVIQSPRHLIKEKRETATLKCYPIPRHDTVYWYQQGPGQDPQFLISFYEKMQSDKGSIPDRFSAQQFSDYHSELNMSSLELGDSALYFCASRSQGVLSYEQYFGPGTRLTVT.